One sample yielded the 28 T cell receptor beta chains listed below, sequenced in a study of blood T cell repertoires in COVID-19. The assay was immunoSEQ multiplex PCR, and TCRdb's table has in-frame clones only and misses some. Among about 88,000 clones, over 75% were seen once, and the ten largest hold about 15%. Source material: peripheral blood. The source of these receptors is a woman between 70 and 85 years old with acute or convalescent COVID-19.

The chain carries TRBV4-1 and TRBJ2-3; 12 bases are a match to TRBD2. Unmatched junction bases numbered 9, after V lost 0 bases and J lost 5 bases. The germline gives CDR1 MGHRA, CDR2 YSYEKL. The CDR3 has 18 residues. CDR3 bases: TGCGCCAGCAGCCAAGATTCCACTAGCGGGAGGATGGGAGATACGCAGTATTTT. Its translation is CASSQDSTSGRMGDTQYF.

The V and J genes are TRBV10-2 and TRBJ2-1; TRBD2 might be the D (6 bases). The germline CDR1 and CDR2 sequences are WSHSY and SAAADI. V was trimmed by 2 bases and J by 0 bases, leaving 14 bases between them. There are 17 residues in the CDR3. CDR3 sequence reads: CASSEGAGLRSYNEQFF. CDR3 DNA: TGCGCCAGCAGTGAGGGGGCGGGACTCCGCTCCTACAATGAGCAGTTCTTC.

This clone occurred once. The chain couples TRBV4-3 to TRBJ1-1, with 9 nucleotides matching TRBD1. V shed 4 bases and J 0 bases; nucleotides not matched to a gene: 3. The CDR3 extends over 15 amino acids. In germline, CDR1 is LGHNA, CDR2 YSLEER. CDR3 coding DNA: TGCGCCAGCAGCCGTGGACAGGGGTTGAACACTGAAGCTTTCTTT. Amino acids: CASSRGQGLNTEAFF.

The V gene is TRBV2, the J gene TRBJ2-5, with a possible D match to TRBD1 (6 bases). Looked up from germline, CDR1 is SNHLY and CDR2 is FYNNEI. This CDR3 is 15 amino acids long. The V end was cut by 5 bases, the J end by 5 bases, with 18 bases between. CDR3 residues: CASSRSTGFEETQYF. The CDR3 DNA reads TGTGCCAGCAGTCGTAGCACAGGGTTCGAGGAGACCCAGTACTTC. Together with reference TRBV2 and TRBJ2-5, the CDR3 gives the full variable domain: EPEVTQTPSHQVTQMGQEVILRCVPISNHLYFYWYRQILGQKVEFLVSFYNNEISEKSEIFDDQFSVERPDGSNFTLKIRSTKLEDSAMYFCASSRSTGFEETQYFGPGTRLLVL.

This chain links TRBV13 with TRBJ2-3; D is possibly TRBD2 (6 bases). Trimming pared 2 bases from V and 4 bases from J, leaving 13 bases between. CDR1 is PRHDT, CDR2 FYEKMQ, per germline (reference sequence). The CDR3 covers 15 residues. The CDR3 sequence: CASSLLGRDSDTQYF. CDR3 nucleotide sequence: TGTGCCAGCAGCTTACTGGGCCGGGACTCAGATACGCAGTATTTT.

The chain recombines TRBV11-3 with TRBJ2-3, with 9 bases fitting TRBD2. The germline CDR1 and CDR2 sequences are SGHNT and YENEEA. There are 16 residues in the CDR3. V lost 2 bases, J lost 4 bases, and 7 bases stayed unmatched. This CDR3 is CASSLYGAGGADTQYF. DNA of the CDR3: TGTGCCAGCAGCTTATACGGGGCGGGAGGGGCAGATACGCAGTATTTT.

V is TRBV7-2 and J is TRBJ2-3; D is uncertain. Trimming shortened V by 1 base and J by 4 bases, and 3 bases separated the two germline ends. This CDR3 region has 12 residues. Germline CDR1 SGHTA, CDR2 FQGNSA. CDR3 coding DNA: TGTGCCAGCAGCTTAGGCGCAGATACGCAGTATTTT. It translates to CASSLGADTQYF. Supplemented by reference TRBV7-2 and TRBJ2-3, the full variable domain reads GAGVSQSPSNKVTEKGKDVELRCDPISGHTALYWYRQSLGQGLEFLIYFQGNSAPDKSGLPSDRFSAERTGGSVSTLTIQRTQQEDSAVYLCASSLGADTQYFGPGTRLTVL.

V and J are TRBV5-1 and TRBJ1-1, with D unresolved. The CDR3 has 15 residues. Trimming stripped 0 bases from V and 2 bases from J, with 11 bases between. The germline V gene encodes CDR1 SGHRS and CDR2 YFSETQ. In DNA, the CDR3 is TGCGCCAGCAGCTTGGAGGCAGGATACAACACTGAAGCTTTCTTT. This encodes CASSLEAGYNTEAFF. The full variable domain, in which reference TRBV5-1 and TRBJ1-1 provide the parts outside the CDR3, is KAGVTQTPRYLIKTRGQQVTLSCSPISGHRSVSWYQQTPGQGLQFLFEYFSETQRNKGNFPGRFSGRQFSNSRSEMNVSTLELGDSALYLCASSLEAGYNTEAFFGQGTRLTVV.

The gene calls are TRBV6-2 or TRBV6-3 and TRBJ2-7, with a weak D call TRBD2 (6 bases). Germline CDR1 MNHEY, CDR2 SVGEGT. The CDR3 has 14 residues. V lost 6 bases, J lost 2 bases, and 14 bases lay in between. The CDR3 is CASSFQLAPYEQYV. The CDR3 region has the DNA TGTGCCAGCAGCTTCCAGCTAGCGCCCTACGAGCAGTACGTC.

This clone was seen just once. Written as DNA, the CDR3 is TGTGCCAGCAGAGACCAGGGCACTGAAGCTTTCTTT. Protein: CASRDQGTEAFF. This chain uses TRBV28 with TRBJ1-1, with a weak D call TRBD1 (5 bases). V lost 6 bases to trimming and J lost 4 bases, with 9 bases between them. The CDR3 sequence is 12 residues long. Germline CDR1 reads MDHEN; CDR2 reads SYDVKM. Supplemented by reference TRBV28 and TRBJ1-1, the full variable domain reads DVKVTQSSRYLVKRTGEKVFLECVQDMDHENMFWYRQDPGLGLRLIYFSYDVKMKEKGDIPEGYSVSREKKERFSLILESASTNQTSMYLCASRDQGTEAFFGQGTRLTVV.

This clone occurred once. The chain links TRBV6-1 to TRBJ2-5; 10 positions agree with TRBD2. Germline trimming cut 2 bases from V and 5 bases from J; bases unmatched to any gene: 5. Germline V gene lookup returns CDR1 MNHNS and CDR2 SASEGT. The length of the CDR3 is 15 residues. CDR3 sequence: CASSEPSGGAETQYF. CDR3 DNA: TGTGCCAGCAGTGAACCCAGCGGGGGGGCGGAGACCCAGTACTTC.

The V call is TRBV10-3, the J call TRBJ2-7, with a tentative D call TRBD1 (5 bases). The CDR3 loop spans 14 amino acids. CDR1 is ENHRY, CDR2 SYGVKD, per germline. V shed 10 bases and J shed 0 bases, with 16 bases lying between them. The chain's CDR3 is CATIQGDTSYEQYV. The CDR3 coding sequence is TGTGCCACAATCCAGGGTGATACCTCCTACGAGCAGTACGTC.

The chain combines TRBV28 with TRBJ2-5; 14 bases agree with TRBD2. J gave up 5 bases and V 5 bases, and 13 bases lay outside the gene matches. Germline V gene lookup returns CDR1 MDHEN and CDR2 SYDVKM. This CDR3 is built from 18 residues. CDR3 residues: CASSPRRLAGGLRETQYF. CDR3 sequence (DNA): TGTGCCAGCAGTCCCCGTAGACTAGCGGGGGGGCTAAGGGAGACCCAGTACTTC.

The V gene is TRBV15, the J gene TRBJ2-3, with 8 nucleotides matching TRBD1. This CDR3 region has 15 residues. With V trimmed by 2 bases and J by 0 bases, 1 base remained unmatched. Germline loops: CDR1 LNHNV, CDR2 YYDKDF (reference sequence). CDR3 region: CATSRRTGSTDTQYF. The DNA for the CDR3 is TGTGCCACCAGCAGAAGGACAGGGAGCACAGATACGCAGTATTTT.

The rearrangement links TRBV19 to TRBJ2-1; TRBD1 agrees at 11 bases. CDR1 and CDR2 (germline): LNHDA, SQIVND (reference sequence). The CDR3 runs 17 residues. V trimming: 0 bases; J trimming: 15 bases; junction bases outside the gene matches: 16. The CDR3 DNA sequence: TGTGCCAGTAGTATAGATCCCGGGGACAGGGGGATCCGAAGCATGTTCTTC. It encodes CASSIDPGDRGIRSMFF.

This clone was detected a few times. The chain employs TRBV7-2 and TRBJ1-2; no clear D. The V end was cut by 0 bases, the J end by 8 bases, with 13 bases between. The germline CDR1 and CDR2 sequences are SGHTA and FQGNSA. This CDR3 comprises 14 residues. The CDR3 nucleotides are TGTGCCAGCAGCTTAGCTACCCGCGGGAACGGCTACACCTTC. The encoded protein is CASSLATRGNGYTF. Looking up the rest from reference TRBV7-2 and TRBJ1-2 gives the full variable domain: GAGVSQSPSNKVTEKGKDVELRCDPISGHTALYWYRQSLGQGLEFLIYFQGNSAPDKSGLPSDRFSAERTGGSVSTLTIQRTQQEDSAVYLCASSLATRGNGYTFGSGTRLTVV.

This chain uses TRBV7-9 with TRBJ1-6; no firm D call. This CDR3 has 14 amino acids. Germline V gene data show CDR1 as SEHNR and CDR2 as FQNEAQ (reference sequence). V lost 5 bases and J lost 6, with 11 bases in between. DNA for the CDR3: TGTGCCAGCAGCGAATGGAGCCTTAATTCACCCCTCCACTTT. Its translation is CASSEWSLNSPLHF.

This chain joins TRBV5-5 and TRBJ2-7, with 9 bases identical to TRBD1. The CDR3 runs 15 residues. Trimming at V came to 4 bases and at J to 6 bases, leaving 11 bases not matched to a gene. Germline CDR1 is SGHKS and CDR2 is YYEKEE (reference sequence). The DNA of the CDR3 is TGTGCCAGCAGCCCAACACCGGGACAGGGCCCCGAGCAGTACGTC. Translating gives CASSPTPGQGPEQYV.

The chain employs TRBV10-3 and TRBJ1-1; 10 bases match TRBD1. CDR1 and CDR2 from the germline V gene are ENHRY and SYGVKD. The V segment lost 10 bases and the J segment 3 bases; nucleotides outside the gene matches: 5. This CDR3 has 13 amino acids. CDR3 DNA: TGTGCCACCCGGACAGGGGGTGACACTGAAGCTTTCTTT. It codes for CATRTGGDTEAFF.

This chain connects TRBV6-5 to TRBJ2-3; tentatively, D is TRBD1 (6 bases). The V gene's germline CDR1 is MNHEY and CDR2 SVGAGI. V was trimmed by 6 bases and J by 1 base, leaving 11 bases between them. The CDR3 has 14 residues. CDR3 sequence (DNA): TGTGCCAGCAGCCTACGACAGGGCACAGATACGCAGTATTTT. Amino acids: CASSLRQGTDTQYF.

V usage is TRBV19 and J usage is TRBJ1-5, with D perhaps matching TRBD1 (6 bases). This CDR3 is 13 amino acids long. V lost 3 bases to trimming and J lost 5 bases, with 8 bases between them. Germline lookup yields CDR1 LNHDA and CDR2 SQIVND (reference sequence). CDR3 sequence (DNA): TGTGCCAGTAGTATGGACAGATATCAGCCCCAGCATTTT. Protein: CASSMDRYQPQHF.

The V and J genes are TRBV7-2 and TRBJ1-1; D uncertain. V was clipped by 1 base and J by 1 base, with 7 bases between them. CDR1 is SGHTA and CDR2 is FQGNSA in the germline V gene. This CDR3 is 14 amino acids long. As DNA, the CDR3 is TGTGCCAGCAGCTTAGGTACAGCGAACACTGAAGCTTTCTTT. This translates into CASSLGTANTEAFF.

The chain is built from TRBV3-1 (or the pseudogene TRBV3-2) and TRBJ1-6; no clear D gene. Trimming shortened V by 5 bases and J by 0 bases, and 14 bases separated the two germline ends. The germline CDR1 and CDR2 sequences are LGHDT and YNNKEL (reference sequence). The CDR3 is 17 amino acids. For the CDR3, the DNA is TGTGCCAGCAGCGACCTTGGAGTGAGCTCCTATAATTCACCCCTCCACTTT. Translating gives CASSDLGVSSYNSPLHF.

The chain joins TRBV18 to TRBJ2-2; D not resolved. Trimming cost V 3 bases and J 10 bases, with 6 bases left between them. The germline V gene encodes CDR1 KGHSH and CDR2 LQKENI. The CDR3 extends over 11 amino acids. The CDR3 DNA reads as TGTGCCAGCTCACCTTCGGTGGAGCTGTTTTTT. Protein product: CASSPSVELFF.

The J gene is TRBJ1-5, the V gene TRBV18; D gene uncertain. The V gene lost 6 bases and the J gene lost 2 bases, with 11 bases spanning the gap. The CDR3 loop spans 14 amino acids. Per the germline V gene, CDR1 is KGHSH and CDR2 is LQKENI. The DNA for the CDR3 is TGTGCCAGCTCTCCGAGTCGGGGCAATCAGCCCCAGCATTTT. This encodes CASSPSRGNQPQHF.

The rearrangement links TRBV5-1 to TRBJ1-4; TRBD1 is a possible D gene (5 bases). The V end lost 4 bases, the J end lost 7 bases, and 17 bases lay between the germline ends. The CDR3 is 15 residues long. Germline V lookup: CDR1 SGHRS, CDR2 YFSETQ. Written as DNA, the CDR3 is TGCGCCAGCAGCCCCGACTGGGCGGGGGGTGAAAAACTGTTTTTT. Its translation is CASSPDWAGGEKLFF.

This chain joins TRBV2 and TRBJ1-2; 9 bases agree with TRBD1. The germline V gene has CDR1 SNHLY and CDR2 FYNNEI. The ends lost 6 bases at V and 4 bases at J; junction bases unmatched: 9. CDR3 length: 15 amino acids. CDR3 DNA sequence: TGTGCCAGCAGAAGAGGGACAGGGTCCATCTATGGCTACACCTTC. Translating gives CASRRGTGSIYGYTF.

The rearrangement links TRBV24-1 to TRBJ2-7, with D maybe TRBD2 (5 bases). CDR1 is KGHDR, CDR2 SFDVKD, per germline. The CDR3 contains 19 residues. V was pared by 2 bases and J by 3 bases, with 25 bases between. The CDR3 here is CATSDSRVAWENGYYEQYV. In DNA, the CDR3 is TGTGCCACCAGTGATTCGAGGGTCGCCTGGGAGAACGGCTACTACGAGCAGTACGTC.